The 27 T cell receptor beta chains below were found in one sample sequenced in a study of cytomegalovirus exposure and HLA in healthy donors. PCR used 60 Vbeta primers and 13 Jbeta primers. The protocol was immunoSEQ multiplex PCR, while the TCRdb copy is restricted to in-frame clones and leaves out a portion. The sample shows about 200,000 clones, approximately 78% of them seen only once. Material: PBMCs. The receptors stem from a woman in her fifties or sixties in good health and CMV-seropositive.

Only a few counts were recorded for this clone. The J gene is TRBJ1-2, the V gene TRBV29-1, with D tentatively TRBD1 (5 bases). CDR1 and CDR2 (germline): SQVTM, ANQGSEA. This CDR3 has 12 residues. Deletions cut 6 bases from V and 0 bases from J, with 8 bases between. Here the CDR3 DNA reads TGCAGCGTCTTACAGGCTAACTATGGCTACACCTTC. This translates into CSVLQANYGYTF.

This rearrangement joins TRBV19 to TRBJ2-2; weak D call: TRBD2 (7 bases). Trimming took off 7 bases at V and 3 bases at J, with 15 bases between the two ends. Germline values: CDR1 LNHDA, CDR2 SQIVND (reference sequence). This CDR3 region has 15 residues. The CDR3 sequence is CASTSRGGYTGELFF. In DNA, the CDR3 is TGTGCCAGTACCTCAAGGGGGGGCTACACCGGGGAGCTGTTTTTT.

The chain recombines TRBV4-1 with TRBJ2-7; TRBD1 matches 7 bases. CDR1 and CDR2 (germline): MGHRA, YSYEKL. CDR3 length equals 17 residues. V shed 1 base and J 3 bases; nucleotides not matched to a gene: 12. This CDR3 is CASSQVTTGAPGYEQYF. The CDR3 DNA reads TGCGCCAGCAGCCAAGTGACAACAGGGGCGCCAGGCTACGAGCAGTACTTC.

The rearrangement joins TRBV27 to TRBJ2-5, with D maybe TRBD2 (5 bases). Germline V lookup: CDR1 MNHEY, CDR2 SMNVEV (reference sequence). Trimming stripped 7 bases from V and 3 bases from J, with 12 bases between. CDR3 length: 13 amino acids. CDR3 nucleotide sequence: TGTGCCAGCAATATAGCGTGGGAAGAGACCCAGTACTTC. Encoded protein: CASNIAWEETQYF.

This rearrangement joins TRBV10-1 to TRBJ2-3; unclear D gene. The CDR3 runs 14 residues. CDR1 is WNHNN and CDR2 is SYGVQD in the germline V gene (reference sequence). V dropped 3 bases and J dropped 2 bases, with 9 bases sitting between them. The CDR3 coding sequence is TGCGCCAGCAGTGATGCTAGAGCCACAGATACGCAGTATTTT. Amino acids: CASSDARATDTQYF.

The V gene is TRBV9, the J gene TRBJ2-2; the D is unclear. Germline loops: CDR1 SGDLS, CDR2 YYNGEE. Trimming removed 0 bases from V and 5 bases from J, with 11 bases in between. The CDR3 runs to 15 residues. CDR3: CASSVESGLTGELFF. In DNA, the CDR3 is TGTGCCAGCAGCGTAGAATCTGGGCTGACCGGGGAGCTGTTTTTT.

This chain uses TRBV4-3 with TRBJ1-2; no clear D. This CDR3 is built from 15 residues. CDR1 LGHNA and CDR2 YSLEER come from the germline V gene. The V and J ends lost 0 bases and 4 bases respectively, with 12 bases between them. DNA of the CDR3: TGCGCCAGCAGCCAAGATCGGGCTGAGGGCTATGGCTACACCTTC. Protein: CASSQDRAEGYGYTF.

The chain recombines TRBV7-2 with TRBJ2-3; D gene ambiguous. The CDR3 runs 15 residues. With 3 bases removed from V and 0 bases from J, the gap between germline ends came to 10 bases. The germline gives CDR1 SGHTA, CDR2 FQGNSA. CDR3 nucleotide sequence: TGTGCCAGCAGCTTTGGTTCCAGTAGCACAGATACGCAGTATTTT. As protein: CASSFGSSSTDTQYF.

The rearrangement uses TRBV9 and TRBJ1-4, with D hard to call. Trimming left V 0 bases short and J 7 bases short, with 19 bases between. Germline CDR1 is SGDLS and CDR2 is YYNGEE. The CDR3 totals 17 residues. CDR3 loop: CASSVGSRGVLGEKLFF. CDR3 nucleotides: TGTGCCAGCAGCGTAGGTTCTCGCGGGGTATTGGGTGAAAAACTGTTTTTT.

The CDR3 is CASRRTQEGEQYF. CDR3 bases: TGTGCCAGCCGAAGAACACAGGAAGGCGAGCAGTACTTC. This rearrangement joins TRBV6-1 to TRBJ2-5, with a weak D call TRBD1 (5 bases). The closer fit of TRBJ2-7 to the DNA end suggests the J call may be wrong. CDR1 MNHNS and CDR2 SASEGT come from the germline V gene. The CDR3 covers 13 residues.

V is TRBV6-5 and J is TRBJ1-2, with 8 nucleotides matching TRBD1. With V trimmed by 5 bases and J by 4 bases, 9 bases remained unmatched. The germline V gene has CDR1 MNHEY and CDR2 SVGAGI. This CDR3 comprises 15 residues. In nucleotides, the CDR3 is TGTGCCAGCAGTAACCCGCCAGGGGGCGGCTATGGCTACACCTTC. This sequence encodes CASSNPPGGGYGYTF.

This sequence joins TRBV28 and TRBJ1-6; TRBD1 agrees at 10 bases. The CDR3 has 13 residues. J was trimmed by 10 bases and V by 5 bases; bases with no gene match: 2. CDR1 and CDR2 from the germline V gene are MDHEN and SYDVKM. CDR3 in DNA: TGTGCCAGCAGTACGGACAGGGGGTCACCCCTCCACTTT. Encoded protein: CASSTDRGSPLHF. Full variable domain (missing parts from reference TRBV28 and TRBJ1-6): DVKVTQSSRYLVKRTGEKVFLECVQDMDHENMFWYRQDPGLGLRLIYFSYDVKMKEKGDIPEGYSVSREKKERFSLILESASTNQTSMYLCASSTDRGSPLHFGNGTRLTVT.

This clone has only one observation. This chain links TRBV18 with TRBJ1-2, with 7 bases aligning to TRBD1. The CDR3 runs to 12 residues. Trimming took 6 bases from V and 5 from J; bases not matched to a gene: 3. Germline lookup yields CDR1 KGHSH and CDR2 LQKENI. The CDR3: CASSEGAYGYTF. CDR3 DNA: TGTGCCAGCTCGGAGGGGGCGTATGGCTACACCTTC.

The V and J genes are TRBV10-3 and TRBJ2-1, with 13 positions matching TRBD2. V dropped 6 bases and J dropped 10; count of bases not matched to a gene: 6. In germline, CDR1 is ENHRY, CDR2 SYGVKD. The CDR3 runs 14 residues. The CDR3 DNA reads TGTGCCATCAGCGGACTAGCGGGAGAGGGGGAGCAGTTCTTC. Protein: CAISGLAGEGEQFF.

The chain employs TRBV4-1 and TRBJ2-5; D is uncertain. V was trimmed by 4 bases and J by 1 base, leaving 10 bases between them. Germline-derived CDR1 and CDR2 are MGHRA and YSYEKL. The CDR3 is made up of 14 amino acids. CDR3 in amino acids: CASSPTSLQETQYF. The CDR3 nucleotides read TGCGCCAGCAGCCCTACCTCTCTCCAAGAGACCCAGTACTTC.

The chain is built from TRBV11-2 and TRBJ2-3, with D tentatively TRBD1 (6 bases). The V and J ends lost 8 bases and 3 bases respectively, with 9 bases between them. The CDR3 consists of 12 residues. Germline loops: CDR1 SGHAT, CDR2 FQNNGV. CDR3 protein: CASRQVTDTQYF. CDR3 in DNA: TGTGCCAGCCGACAGGTAACAGATACGCAGTATTTT.

A remark on this clone: No conserved phenylalanine or tryptophan is present at the end of the CDR3, so a read error is the likely explanation. The chain has TRBV19 and TRBJ2-7; the match to TRBD1 covers 11 bases. The CDR3 runs 17 residues. V lost 2 bases to trimming and J lost 3 bases; unmatched junction nucleotides: 9. Germline values: CDR1 LNHDA, CDR2 SQIVND (reference sequence). The DNA of the CDR3 is TGTGCCAGTAGTATAACGGGGACCGGGACAGGGGGCTACGAGCAGTACCTC. It specifies CASSITGTGTGGYEQYL.

This chain connects TRBV30 to TRBJ2-3; 10 bases match TRBD2. The CDR3 totals 15 residues. Germline CDR1 is GTSNPN and CDR2 is SVGIG (reference sequence). J lost 0 bases, V lost 7 bases, and 7 bases had no gene match. The CDR3 spells CASTRTSGSTDTQYF. CDR3 bases: TGTGCCTCCACTCGGACTAGCGGAAGCACAGATACGCAGTATTTT.

Note on this clone: At one end the junction does not follow the germline gene, possibly because of a read error. This chain links TRBV7-2 with TRBJ2-5; 14 positions match TRBD2. Looked up from germline, CDR1 is SGHTA and CDR2 is FQGNSA. The CDR3 totals 18 residues. Written as DNA, the CDR3 is TGTGCCAGCAGCTTACTGACTAGCGGGGGGGCGAGGCAAGGGACCCAGTACTTC. It translates to CASSLLTSGGARQGTQYF.

The V gene is TRBV19, the J gene TRBJ1-2; the D gene is possibly TRBD1 (6 bases). The CDR3 is made up of 16 amino acids. With 1 base removed from V and 4 bases from J, the gap between germline ends came to 16 bases. CDR1 is LNHDA and CDR2 is SQIVND in the germline V gene (reference sequence). Here the CDR3 reads CASSIAAAGALYGYTF. The CDR3 DNA is TGTGCCAGTAGTATAGCGGCCGCAGGGGCTCTCTATGGCTACACCTTC.

Regarding this clone: The same CDR3 can be traced to other DNA sequences in this sample. This chain links TRBV9 with TRBJ2-3, with 12 nucleotides matching TRBD2. CDR1 is SGDLS, CDR2 YYNGEE, per germline. This CDR3 has 15 amino acids. The J segment lost 4 bases and the V segment lost 3 bases, leaving 3 bases of the junction unmatched. For the CDR3, the DNA is TGTGCCAGCAGCGCGGCTAGCGGGAGGGCAGATACGCAGTATTTT. It translates to CASSAASGRADTQYF.

The gene calls are TRBV5-1 and TRBJ2-5, with 9 positions matching TRBD2. J was trimmed by 2 bases and V by 4 bases; bases with no gene match: 9. The CDR3 consists of 16 residues. In germline, CDR1 is SGHRS, CDR2 YFSETQ. In DNA form, the CDR3 reads TGCGCCAGCAGCCTCACTAGCGGGCCGAAACAAGAGACCCAGTACTTC. Its translation is CASSLTSGPKQETQYF.

CDR3 in amino acids: CASSLEAGRNEQFF. The CDR3 DNA follows: TGTGCCAGCAGCTTAGAAGCGGGGAGGAATGAGCAGTTCTTC. This sequence joins TRBV7-2 and TRBJ2-1; 7 nucleotides align to TRBD2. The V and J ends lost 1 base and 7 bases, in that order; junction bases with no gene match: 4. The V gene's germline CDR1 is SGHTA and CDR2 FQGNSA. The CDR3 is 14 residues long.

This chain links TRBV4-1 with TRBJ2-1, with 13 bases lining up with TRBD2. The germline gives CDR1 MGHRA, CDR2 YSYEKL. The CDR3 consists of 21 residues. Trimming removed 0 bases from V and 0 bases from J; junction bases left unmatched: 11. The DNA for the CDR3 is TGCGCCAGCAGCCAAGAGGGGACTAGCGGGATTTTAACCTTCTCCTACAATGAGCAGTTCTTC. The encoded protein is CASSQEGTSGILTFSYNEQFF.

In the case of this clone: The junction departs from the called germline gene at one end, perhaps through a read error. V is TRBV10-1 and J is TRBJ2-6; weak D call: TRBD1 (5 bases). The CDR3 extends over 14 amino acids. The germline CDR1 and CDR2 sequences are WNHNN and SYGVQD (reference sequence). CDR3 region: CASATGSGANGLTF. In nucleotides, the CDR3 is TGCGCCAGCGCAACAGGCTCTGGGGCCAACGGCCTGACTTTC.

The rearrangement links TRBV27 to TRBJ2-2; 11 positions match TRBD2. Germline CDR1 reads MNHEY; CDR2 reads SMNVEV (reference sequence). With V trimmed by 6 bases and J by 5 bases, 2 bases remained unmatched. The CDR3 is made up of 14 amino acids. Here the CDR3 reads CASRLAGETGELFF. The CDR3 DNA reads as TGTGCCAGCAGACTAGCGGGAGAGACCGGGGAGCTGTTTTTT.

The chain employs TRBV6-5 and TRBJ1-5; D is possibly TRBD1 (6 bases). The CDR3 length is 15 residues. The V end lost 0 bases, the J end lost 6 bases, and 12 bases lay between the germline ends. Germline CDR1 is MNHEY and CDR2 is SVGAGI. The CDR3 region is CASSYSRRGGQPQHF. Written as DNA, the CDR3 is TGTGCCAGCAGTTACTCTCGCAGGGGTGGTCAGCCCCAGCATTTT.